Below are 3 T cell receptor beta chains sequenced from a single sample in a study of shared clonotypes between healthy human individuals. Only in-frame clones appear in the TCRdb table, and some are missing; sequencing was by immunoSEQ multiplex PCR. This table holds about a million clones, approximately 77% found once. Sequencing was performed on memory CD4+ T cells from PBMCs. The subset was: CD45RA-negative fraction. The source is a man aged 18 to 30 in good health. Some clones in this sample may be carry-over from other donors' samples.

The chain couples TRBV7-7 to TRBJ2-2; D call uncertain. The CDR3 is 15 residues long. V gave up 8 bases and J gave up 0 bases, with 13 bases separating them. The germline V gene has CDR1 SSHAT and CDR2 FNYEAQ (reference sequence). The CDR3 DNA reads TGTGCCAGCGCAAGGTTACCCCCGAACACCGGGGAGCTGTTTTTT. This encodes CASARLPPNTGELFF.

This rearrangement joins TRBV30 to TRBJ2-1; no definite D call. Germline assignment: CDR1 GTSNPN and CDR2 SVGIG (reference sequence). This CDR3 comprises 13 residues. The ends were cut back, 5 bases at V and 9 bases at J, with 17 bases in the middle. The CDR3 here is CAWGVRHVTEQFF. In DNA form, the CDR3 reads TGTGCCTGGGGGGTAAGGCATGTCACTGAGCAGTTCTTC.

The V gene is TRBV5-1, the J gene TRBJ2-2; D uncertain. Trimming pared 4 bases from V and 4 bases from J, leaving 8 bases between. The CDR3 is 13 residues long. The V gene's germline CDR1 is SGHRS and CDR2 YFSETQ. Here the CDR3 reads CASSRETTGELFF. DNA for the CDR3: TGCGCCAGCAGCCGAGAGACCACCGGGGAGCTGTTTTTT.